The clone carrying this T cell receptor beta chain has more than one count but fewer than ten. RNA transcripts yielded amplified TCR beta CDR3 regions. The HTBI primer set was used in a first-round RT-PCR of the TCR CDR3. TCRdb independently ran MiXCR on the multiplex PCR reads; one entry per CDR3 protein. This sample yields under 350,000 distinct CDR3 sequences, of which roughly a fifth are seen a single time; roughly 52% belongs to the top ten. In patients aged 18 to 65, hyperthyroidism was newly diagnosed, with duration under 2 months. The sample comes from a study of T cells in Graves' hyperthyroidism and ophthalmopathy. Study in general: The blood sample was taken at first diagnosis, before treatment began.

Deletions cut 3 bases from V and 8 bases from J, with 5 bases between. CDR3 length equals 12 residues. The chain has TRBV12-3 or TRBV12-4 and TRBJ1-6; D unclear. The clonotype originates from a woman aged 45-65 years with Graves' hyperthyroidism. Sample: blood. The DNA for the CDR3 is TGTGCCAGCAGTTTTGGCTATTCACCCCTCCACTTT. This sequence encodes CASSFGYSPLHF.